This T cell receptor beta chain was observed in a study of T cell changes during pregnancy in multiple sclerosis. The CDR3 is 14 residues long. The germline V gene encodes CDR1 SGHKS and CDR2 YYEKEE (reference sequence). Between the trimmed V and J ends, which lost 0 bases and 2 bases, there was a span of 8 bases. Profiling relied on immunoSEQ multiplex PCR, and the TCRdb table lists in-frame clones only, not all of them. The sample has 40,000 to 55,000 clones, approximately 90% seen once; the top ten hold around 2.6%. The sample was CD8+ T cells from peripheral blood mononuclear cells, taken in the second trimester of pregnancy. The V call is TRBV5-5, the J call TRBJ1-2; D is ambiguous. This TCR derives from a female donor with multiple sclerosis, enrolled in a pregnancy study. In nucleotides, the CDR3 is TGTGCCAGCAGCTTGGCCGGCGGAAACTATGGCTACACCTTC. Protein: CASSLAGGNYGYTF. Full variable domain (outside the CDR3, taken from reference TRBV5-5 and TRBJ1-2): DAGVTQSPTHLIKTRGQQVTLRCSPISGHKSVSWYQQVLGQGPQFIFQYYEKEERGRGNFPDRFSARQFPNYSSELNVNALLLGDSALYLCASSLAGGNYGYTFGSGTRLTVV.